Sequencing of this TCR beta chain was carried out in a study of blood T cell repertoires in COVID-19. Study as a whole: Acute and convalescent COVID-19 samples came from the United States, Italy and Spain. The cDNA or gDNA used as material had been derived from T cells, B-cell-depleted T cells, or PBMCs.

Authors' data handling: Estimation of nucleated cell counts relied on the amplification of reference gene primers. TCRdb's copy holds only in-frame clones and misses some; the assay was immunoSEQ multiplex PCR. The D gene and trimming were derived from the DNA, and the V and J assignments and clone size from that table. The data hold over 130,000 clones, with around 85% observed a single time. The CDR3 is made up of 14 amino acids. Germline CDR1 and CDR2: ENHRY and SYGVKD. V shed 3 bases, J shed 4 bases, and the junction held 3 bases outside the gene matches. Sequencing was carried out using peripheral blood. This sequence was found in a man aged 45-60 years with acute or convalescent COVID-19. This chain connects TRBV10-3 to TRBJ2-7; 10 bases are shared with TRBD2. CDR3 in DNA: TGTGCCATCAGTGACCCTAGCGGGGGTTACGAGCAGTACTTC. This gives the protein CAISDPSGGYEQYF.